The rows below give T cell receptor beta chains drawn from one sample of a study of regulatory T cells in long-lasting Graves disease. Via MiXCR, TCRdb re-called the multiplex PCR reads, giving one row per CDR3 protein. The sample has roughly 380,000 distinct CDR3 sequences; 16% are singletons. These data were also filed under a second study, of T cells in Graves' hyperthyroidism and ophthalmopathy.

Sequenced here: peripheral blood mononuclear cells (PBMCs), sampled at new diagnosis, from a patient treated with antithyroid drugs. These receptors originate from a man aged 35 to 55 with Graves disease. CDR3s include the opening cysteine and the closing phenylalanine or tryptophan. Fields, in order: CDR3 protein, CDR3 DNA, clone size, CDR3 length, D gene, V gene, J gene. D genes are given only for firm matches. For some rows the clone size is stated as once, few or many, or as a class when expanded; others skip it.

CDR3 protein: CASSRPTKDTQYF
CDR3 DNA: TGTGCCAGCAGCCGACCAACCAAAGATACGCAGTATTTT
clone size: NA
CDR3 length: 13
D gene: NA
V gene: TRBV2
J gene: TRBJ2-3

CDR3 protein: CATSDRSGTGFFPDTQYF
CDR3 DNA: TGTGCCACCAGTGATAGATCCGGGACAGGGTTTTTCCCAGATACGCAGTATTTT
clone size: many
CDR3 length: 18
D gene: TRBD1
V gene: TRBV24-1
J gene: TRBJ2-3

CDR3 protein: CASSPTARNQPQHF
CDR3 DNA: TGTGCCAGCAGTCCGACAGCGCGAAATCAGCCCCAGCATTTT
clone size: many
CDR3 length: 14
D gene: NA
V gene: TRBV6-1
J gene: TRBJ1-5

CDR3 protein: CASSRQSGETQYF
CDR3 DNA: TGTGCCAGCAGCCGCCAATCGGGAGAGACCCAGTACTTC
clone size: many
CDR3 length: 13
D gene: NA
V gene: TRBV3-1
J gene: TRBJ2-5

CDR3 protein: CASSLSLATGELFF
CDR3 DNA: TGTGCCAGCAGCTTATCCCTAGCGACCGGGGAGCTGTTTTTT
clone size: many
CDR3 length: 14
D gene: NA
V gene: TRBV7-3
J gene: TRBJ2-2

CDR3 protein: CAITEGAGNTIYF
CDR3 DNA: TGTGCCATCACCGAGGGGGCTGGAAACACCATATATTTT
clone size: NA
CDR3 length: 13
D gene: NA
V gene: TRBV10-3
J gene: TRBJ1-3

CDR3 protein: CSASDLGREGQKGSYNEQFF
CDR3 DNA: TGCAGTGCTAGTGATCTGGGGCGGGAGGGCCAAAAAGGGTCCTACAATGAGCAGTTCTTC
clone size: NA
CDR3 length: 20
D gene: TRBD2
V gene: TRBV20-1
J gene: TRBJ2-1

CDR3 protein: CASSPALHSDYGYTF
CDR3 DNA: TGTGCCAGCTCACCAGCCCTCCATTCAGACTATGGCTACACCTTC
clone size: many
CDR3 length: 15
D gene: NA
V gene: TRBV18
J gene: TRBJ1-2

CDR3 protein: CASRAPGQVYEQYF
CDR3 DNA: TGTGCCAGCAGGGCGCCGGGACAGGTATACGAGCAGTACTTC
clone size: many
CDR3 length: 14
D gene: TRBD1
V gene: TRBV6-1
J gene: TRBJ2-7

CDR3 protein: CASTVWGSYNEQFF
CDR3 DNA: TGTGCCAGCACGGTCTGGGGCTCCTACAATGAGCAGTTCTTC
clone size: many
CDR3 length: 14
D gene: NA
V gene: TRBV28
J gene: TRBJ2-1

CDR3 protein: CASSYAEKNQPQHF
CDR3 DNA: TGTGCCAGCAGTTACGCAGAAAAAAATCAGCCCCAGCATTTT
clone size: many
CDR3 length: 14
D gene: NA
V gene: TRBV6-5
J gene: TRBJ1-5

CDR3 protein: CASSWAQTGESSPLHF
CDR3 DNA: TGCGCCAGCAGCTGGGCCCAAACAGGGGAAAGCTCACCCCTCCACTTT
clone size: many
CDR3 length: 16
D gene: TRBD1
V gene: TRBV5-1
J gene: TRBJ1-6

CDR3 protein: CASRPSHRQIETQYF
CDR3 DNA: TGTGCCAGCAGACCCTCTCACCGACAGATAGAGACCCAGTACTTC
clone size: many
CDR3 length: 15
D gene: NA
V gene: TRBV3-1
J gene: TRBJ2-5

CDR3 protein: CASSRPGRSEAFF
CDR3 DNA: TGTGCCAGCAGCCGACCGGGGAGGAGTGAAGCTTTCTTT
clone size: NA
CDR3 length: 13
D gene: NA
V gene: TRBV5-6
J gene: TRBJ1-1

CDR3 protein: CASRETGTAFSYEQYF
CDR3 DNA: TGCGCCAGCAGGGAGACCGGGACAGCGTTTTCCTACGAGCAGTACTTC
clone size: few
CDR3 length: 16
D gene: TRBD1
V gene: TRBV5-1
J gene: TRBJ2-7

CDR3 protein: CASRTGGSEQYF
CDR3 DNA: TGCGCCAGCAGGACAGGGGGATCCGAGCAGTACTTC
clone size: many
CDR3 length: 12
D gene: TRBD1
V gene: TRBV5-1
J gene: TRBJ2-7

CDR3 protein: CSARLAGGETQYF
CDR3 DNA: TGCAGTGCTAGACTAGCGGGGGGAGAGACCCAGTACTTC
clone size: many
CDR3 length: 13
D gene: TRBD2
V gene: TRBV20-1
J gene: TRBJ2-5

CDR3 protein: CASSPRTGEGGEAFF
CDR3 DNA: TGTGCCAGCTCACCACGTACAGGGGAGGGAGGTGAAGCTTTCTTT
clone size: many
CDR3 length: 15
D gene: TRBD1
V gene: TRBV18
J gene: TRBJ1-1

CDR3 protein: CASSLRGGADTGELFF
CDR3 DNA: TGTGCCAGCAGCTTAAGAGGAGGGGCAGACACCGGGGAGCTGTTTTTT
clone size: NA
CDR3 length: 16
D gene: NA
V gene: TRBV7-2
J gene: TRBJ2-2

CDR3 protein: CASSMLAGYNEQFF
CDR3 DNA: TGTGCCAGTAGTATGCTAGCGGGGTACAATGAGCAGTTCTTC
clone size: few
CDR3 length: 14
D gene: TRBD2
V gene: TRBV19
J gene: TRBJ2-1

CDR3 protein: CSAPLPGGYGYTF
CDR3 DNA: TGCAGTGCCCCTTTGCCGGGGGGCTATGGCTACACCTTC
clone size: many
CDR3 length: 13
D gene: NA
V gene: TRBV20-1
J gene: TRBJ1-2

CDR3 protein: CASSYRVGEQFF
CDR3 DNA: TGTGCCAGCAGTTACAGGGTCGGAGAGCAGTTCTTC
clone size: NA
CDR3 length: 12
D gene: NA
V gene: TRBV6-9
J gene: TRBJ2-1

CDR3 protein: CASSIDRVHEQYF
CDR3 DNA: TGTGCCAGCAGCATAGACAGGGTTCACGAGCAGTACTTC
clone size: many
CDR3 length: 13
D gene: TRBD1
V gene: TRBV12-3/TRBV12-4
J gene: TRBJ2-7

CDR3 protein: CASSEGRGIIGELFF
CDR3 DNA: TGTGCCAGCAGTGAGGGCAGGGGGATCATCGGGGAGCTGTTTTTT
clone size: many
CDR3 length: 15
D gene: TRBD1
V gene: TRBV2
J gene: TRBJ2-2

CDR3 protein: CAWSIWTGYNEQYF
CDR3 DNA: TGTGCCTGGAGTATTTGGACAGGGTACAACGAGCAGTACTTC
clone size: few
CDR3 length: 14
D gene: TRBD1
V gene: TRBV30
J gene: TRBJ2-7

CDR3 protein: CASRGTRGQGANPYQETQYF
CDR3 DNA: TGTGCCAGCAGGGGCACCAGGGGACAGGGGGCGAATCCGTACCAAGAGACCCAGTACTTC
clone size: many
CDR3 length: 20
D gene: TRBD1
V gene: TRBV6-1
J gene: TRBJ2-5

CDR3 protein: CASSFQKTTEAFF
CDR3 DNA: TGTGCCAGCAGCTTCCAAAAAACGACTGAAGCTTTCTTT
clone size: many
CDR3 length: 13
D gene: NA
V gene: TRBV12-3/TRBV12-4
J gene: TRBJ1-1

CDR3 protein: CASSQMGTDPYEQYF
CDR3 DNA: TGTGCCAGCAGTCAAATGGGGACAGACCCCTACGAGCAGTACTTC
clone size: few
CDR3 length: 15
D gene: TRBD1
V gene: TRBV27
J gene: TRBJ2-7